The present TCR beta chain was sequenced within a study of siplizumab effects on memory and regulatory T cells (dated by TCRdb to between 2019 and 2020). Turning to the overall study: The study examined how the anti-CD2 antibody siplizumab affects alloreactive T-cell subsets in allogeneic mixed lymphocyte reactions built from human PBMCs. What the study reported, not specific to this receptor: Whether proliferating Tregs from siplizumab cultures actually had suppressive function was not functionally confirmed. For roughly 75-96% of proliferating CD4+ or CD8+ clones, no naive or memory phenotype could be assigned. Sequences below about 10^-5 frequency were poorly captured, so only a minor fraction of alloreactive clones could be mapped to unstimulated subsets. The cumulative frequency of alloreactive sequences that could be traced back to unstimulated CD4+ memory T cells was significantly reduced by siplizumab. Unstimulated naive T cells appeared to be more diverse than memory T cells, and naive cells seemed to make a substantial contribution to the alloresponse. Of the alloreactive CD4+ clones that could be mapped, the Treg-derived share averaged approximately 69% with siplizumab compared with 26.9% in control reactions.

The CDR3 has 16 amino acids, counting the end cysteine and phenylalanine. The CDR3 DNA has 48 bases and is translated from base 1. The trim is 2 bases for V and 0 bases for J, with a gap of 13 bases between the germline ends. CDR1 and CDR2, per the germline V gene, are KGHSH and LQKENI. Libraries were prepared through the immunoSEQ multiplex PCR assay. The deep sequencing platform assayed around 94,000 TCR templates per sample. Genomic DNA extracted from sorted T cells was the material used for TCRbeta CDR3 sequencing. Regarding the original processing steps: The R programming language was used for clonal analysis of TCRbeta CDR3 data. Comparing unstimulated samples against CFSE-low samples taken after the reaction was how alloreactive CD4+ and CD8+ clones were defined. Regulatory or non-regulatory origin was assigned to alloreactive CD4+ clones by matching of sequences to sorted unstimulated Treg and non-Treg repertoires. This immuneACCESS table, as held by TCRdb, lists in-frame sequences with V and J called but not all clones. Of the missing ones, under half trace to an unresolved V gene in checked studies; the others have no known cause. That table gives V, J and clone size, and the DNA gave D and trimming. Across this sample there are about 100,000 clones, with 90% to 95% seen only once. The ten largest make up 0.55% to 0.65% of the sample.

As concerns this clone: No cognate antigen has been identified for it. There are no base qualities to consult, and no much larger clone falls within one base.

TCRbeta CDR3 sequencing was performed on sorted unstimulated T cells and on proliferating T cells recovered from mixed lymphocyte reactions. Fresh whole blood from around eleven HLA-typed healthy donors served as the source for isolating PBMCs. Unstimulated CD4+ regulatory T cells were FACS-sorted to map the origin of alloreactive clones. The chain was built from TRBV18 and TRBJ1-1; there is no confident call for the D gene. The receptor was derived from a human donor in good health. The specimen sequenced was Tregs sorted from blood. The base sequence is TGTGCCAGCTCACCAGGGAGCTCGGTACTGAACACTGAAGCTTTCTTT. Its amino acids are CASSPGSSVLNTEAFF.